The 24 T cell receptor beta chains below were found in one sample sequenced in a study of yellow fever vaccine responses in identical twins. From the RT-PCR reads, TCRdb called clonotypes with MiXCR, one entry per CDR3 protein. The sample includes over 20,000 distinct CDR3 sequences, under 80% seen only once; the top ten take about 4.8%. The sequencing here drew on T cells from blood (PBMCs), unsorted or a sorted subset (not recorded which), taken before or after yellow fever vaccination (not recorded which). The receptors shown here come from a woman aged 18-35 years who received the yellow fever vaccine.

This clonotype has just a few counts. This chain uses TRBV28 with TRBJ2-7; D is ambiguous. CDR3 length: 12 residues. The V end lost 4 bases, the J end lost 2 bases, and 6 bases lay between the germline ends. Germline V gives CDR1 MDHEN, CDR2 SYDVKM. As DNA, the CDR3 is TGTGCCAGCAGTTCCTGGACCTACGAGCAGTACTTC. As protein: CASSSWTYEQYF.

The chain joins TRBV28 to TRBJ1-5, with TRBD1 identical over 9 bases. The CDR3 extends over 14 amino acids. Germline lookup yields CDR1 MDHEN and CDR2 SYDVKM. V lost 5 bases, J lost 7 bases, and 6 bases stayed unmatched. The CDR3 sequence is CASSRQGDRQPQHF. The CDR3 DNA reads TGTGCCAGCAGTCGACAGGGGGATCGACAGCCCCAGCATTTT.

This clonotype was seen a single time. The chain recombines TRBV4-2 with TRBJ2-7; 11 bases match TRBD1. V lost 0 bases to trimming and J lost 4 bases; unmatched junction nucleotides: 2. Germline CDR1 and CDR2: LGHNA and YNFKEQ. The length of the CDR3 is 15 residues. The DNA of the CDR3 is TGTGCCAGCAGCCAAGACGGGACAGGGGGTTACGAGCAGTACTTC. This encodes CASSQDGTGGYEQYF.

The chain recombines TRBV29-1 with TRBJ1-1; no firm D call. CDR3 size: 12 residues. CDR1 is SQVTM, CDR2 ANQGSEA, per germline. The V end was cut by 3 bases, the J end by 1 base, with 6 bases between. CDR3 region: CSVDRSNTEAFF. CDR3 DNA sequence: TGCAGCGTTGACAGGTCGAACACTGAAGCTTTCTTT.

The V gene is TRBV14, the J gene TRBJ2-1; D may correspond to TRBD1 or TRBD2 (5 bases each). This CDR3 is built from 16 residues. V lost 2 bases, J lost 5 bases, and 16 bases lay in between. Germline V CDR1 and CDR2: SGHDN, FVKESK. This CDR3 is CASSQWTGTTDNEQFF. CDR3 in DNA: TGTGCCAGCAGCCAATGGACCGGGACCACCGACAATGAGCAGTTCTTC.

The CDR3 nucleotides are TGTGCCACCAACTGGGAGGAGACCCAGTACTTC. As protein: CATNWEETQYF. The V and J genes are TRBV28 and TRBJ2-5, with TRBD2 as a possible D gene (5 bases). The CDR3 sequence is 11 residues long. V was trimmed by 10 bases and J by 5 bases, leaving 11 bases between them. The V gene's germline CDR1 is MDHEN and CDR2 SYDVKM.

The rearrangement links TRBV18 to TRBJ2-7; D gene unclear. The ends were cut back, 0 bases at V and 0 bases at J, with 3 bases in the middle. The CDR3 length is 13 residues. Germline V gene lookup returns CDR1 KGHSH and CDR2 LQKENI. The CDR3 nucleotides read TGTGCCAGCTCACCACCGAGCTCCTACGAGCAGTACGTC. Protein product: CASSPPSSYEQYV.

The V gene is TRBV7-3, the J gene TRBJ2-2; the D is unclear. V shed 5 bases and J shed 3 bases, with 4 bases lying between them. Germline CDR1 is SGHTA and CDR2 is FQGTGA. The CDR3 is 12 residues long. CDR3 loop: CASSPDTGELFF. CDR3 nucleotides: TGTGCCAGCAGCCCCGACACCGGGGAGCTGTTTTTT.

This clonotype was picked up a small number of times. The chain employs TRBV11-1 and TRBJ2-1; weak D call: TRBD1 (6 bases). Trimming removed 0 bases at V and 6 bases at J, with 12 bases between. The CDR3 extends over 15 amino acids. CDR1 is SGHAT, CDR2 FQDESV, per germline (reference sequence). This CDR3 reads CASSLASRGSNEQFF. The CDR3 DNA is TGTGCCAGCAGCTTAGCGAGCAGGGGTAGCAATGAGCAGTTCTTC.

V gene TRBV28 combines with J gene TRBJ2-3, with D unresolved. The germline CDR1 and CDR2 sequences are MDHEN and SYDVKM. Trimming removed 7 bases at V and 2 bases at J, with 10 bases between. The length of the CDR3 is 13 residues. Here the CDR3 DNA reads TGTGCCAGCATAGAGCCATACACAGATACGCAGTATTTT. It yields the protein CASIEPYTDTQYF.

V is TRBV24-1 and J is TRBJ2-2; D tentatively fits TRBD1 or TRBD2 (6 bases each). Germline V lookup: CDR1 KGHDR, CDR2 SFDVKD. The CDR3 covers 17 residues. With 8 bases removed from V and 6 bases from J, the gap between germline ends came to 24 bases. The DNA of the CDR3 is TGTGCCACCACCGGTGGGGGCAGAGCGGAGGGGGCCGGGGAGCTGTTTTTT. This sequence encodes CATTGGGRAEGAGELFF.

The chain couples TRBV7-6 to TRBJ2-2; D not resolved. Trimming pared 5 bases from V and 0 bases from J, leaving 13 bases between. The length of the CDR3 is 16 residues. Germline CDR1 reads SGHVS; CDR2 reads FNYEAQ. The CDR3 DNA follows: TGTGCCAGCAGCGCGCGACTGAAATCGAACACCGGGGAGCTGTTTTTT. Translated: CASSARLKSNTGELFF.

This chain uses TRBV7-6 with TRBJ2-5; the D call may be TRBD1 or TRBD2 (5 bases each). This CDR3 comprises 17 residues. The germline CDR1 and CDR2 sequences are SGHVS and FNYEAQ. The V gene lost 1 base and the J gene lost 5 bases, with 20 bases spanning the gap. The CDR3 is CASSLGFGKIGEETQYF. Written as DNA, the CDR3 is TGTGCCAGCAGCTTAGGGTTCGGTAAAATAGGGGAGGAGACCCAGTACTTC.

The chain joins TRBV11-1 to TRBJ2-1; no clear D. Per germline, CDR1 SGHAT and CDR2 FQDESV (reference sequence). The CDR3 has 15 residues. V lost 1 base, J lost 1 base, and 8 bases lay in between. Here the CDR3 reads CASSLVGASYNEQFF. The CDR3 nucleotides are TGTGCCAGCAGCTTAGTGGGTGCATCCTACAATGAGCAGTTCTTC.

The DNA for the CDR3 is TGTGCCAGCAGCCAAGGGACAGGGGGCCGAGTAGCTTTCTTT. This translates into CASSQGTGGRVAFF. The chain recombines TRBV27 with TRBJ1-1; 12 positions match TRBD1. Germline V CDR1 and CDR2: MNHEY, SMNVEV (reference sequence). After removal of 6 bases from V and 10 bases from J, the junction contained 9 bases not matched to a gene. There are 14 residues in the CDR3.

This clonotype was counted once. The gene calls are TRBV11-1 and TRBJ2-5, with D possibly TRBD2 on 6 matching bases. CDR3 size: 15 residues. Germline V gene data show CDR1 as SGHAT and CDR2 as FQDESV (reference sequence). V lost 0 bases, J lost 5 bases, and 13 bases lay in between. This CDR3 is CASSLAGGRSETQYF. As DNA, the CDR3 is TGTGCCAGCAGCTTAGCGGGAGGCCGTAGTGAGACCCAGTACTTC.

J is TRBJ2-3 and V is TRBV12-3 or TRBV12-4, with D perhaps matching TRBD1 (5 bases). The CDR3 extends over 17 amino acids. V was cut by 6 bases and J by 4 bases, with 23 bases left in between. DNA of the CDR3: TGTGCCAGCAGCCCCCGTCTATTTAACAGGATTTCAGATACGCAGTATTTT. It codes for CASSPRLFNRISDTQYF.

The CDR3 spells CASSPETGVWTEAFF. The CDR3 nucleotides are TGTGCCAGCTCACCAGAGACAGGGGTTTGGACTGAAGCTTTCTTT. The rearrangement links TRBV18 to TRBJ1-1, with TRBD1 matching 8 bases. Germline V gives CDR1 KGHSH, CDR2 LQKENI. V gave up 2 bases and J gave up 5 bases; unmatched junction bases: 7. The CDR3 is 15 residues long. The whole variable domain, remainder taken from reference TRBV18 and TRBJ1-1, is NAGVMQNPRHLVRRRGQEARLRCSPMKGHSHVYWYRQLPEEGLKFMVYLQKENIIDESGMPKERFSAEFPKEGPSILRIQQVVRGDSAAYFCASSPETGVWTEAFFGQGTRLTVV.

The J gene is TRBJ2-1, the V gene TRBV20-1; 10 positions agree with TRBD1. The CDR3 runs 15 residues. The germline V gene has CDR1 DFQATT and CDR2 SNEGSKA (reference sequence). Unmatched junction bases numbered 3, after V lost 1 base and J lost 3 bases. CDR3 sequence (DNA): TGCAGTGCTAGAGTCGGGACAGGGGTCTACAATGAGCAGTTCTTC. Amino acid sequence: CSARVGTGVYNEQFF.

V usage is TRBV5-1 and J usage is TRBJ1-3; D is possibly TRBD1 (6 bases). Looked up from germline, CDR1 is SGHRS and CDR2 is YFSETQ. This CDR3 spans 16 amino acids. Trimming took off 7 bases at V and 3 bases at J, with 20 bases between the two ends. The CDR3 nucleotides read TGCGCCAGCCGAGAGACTACAGGGAAGCATGGAAACACCATATATTTT. It specifies CASRETTGKHGNTIYF.

The chain is built from TRBV7-6 and TRBJ2-5; no reliable D call. Germline V lookup: CDR1 SGHVS, CDR2 FNYEAQ. The V end lost 5 bases, the J end lost 3 bases, and 4 bases lay between the germline ends. The CDR3 is made up of 11 amino acids. Here the CDR3 reads CASSVKETQYF. CDR3 DNA: TGTGCCAGCAGCGTCAAAGAGACCCAGTACTTC.

This sequence joins TRBV18 and TRBJ2-1; a weak D match, TRBD2 (5 bases). CDR1 and CDR2 (germline): KGHSH, LQKENI. The CDR3 sequence is 15 residues long. Between the trimmed V and J ends, which lost 1 base and 6 bases, there was a span of 13 bases. CDR3 region: CASSPLAIASNEQFF. CDR3 in DNA: TGTGCCAGCTCACCACTAGCGATTGCGTCCAATGAGCAGTTCTTC.

The CDR3, as DNA: TGTGCCAGCAGCCGCAGGGGCCCTAACTATGGCTACACCTTC. Translation: CASSRRGPNYGYTF. The chain employs TRBV4-2 and TRBJ1-2, with TRBD1 as a possible D gene (6 bases). Germline V gene data show CDR1 as LGHNA and CDR2 as YNFKEQ. CDR3 length equals 14 residues. The V and J ends lost 4 bases and 0 bases respectively, with 9 bases between them.

This clonotype was seen a single time. The J gene is TRBJ2-1, the V gene TRBV20-1; D not certain. Germline loops: CDR1 DFQATT, CDR2 SNEGSKA (reference sequence). CDR3 length: 13 residues. Trimming cost V 6 bases and J 4 bases, with 13 bases left between them. The DNA for the CDR3 is TGCAGTGCAACCGGGTCTTCTTACAATGAGCAGTTCTTC. Its protein product is CSATGSSYNEQFF.